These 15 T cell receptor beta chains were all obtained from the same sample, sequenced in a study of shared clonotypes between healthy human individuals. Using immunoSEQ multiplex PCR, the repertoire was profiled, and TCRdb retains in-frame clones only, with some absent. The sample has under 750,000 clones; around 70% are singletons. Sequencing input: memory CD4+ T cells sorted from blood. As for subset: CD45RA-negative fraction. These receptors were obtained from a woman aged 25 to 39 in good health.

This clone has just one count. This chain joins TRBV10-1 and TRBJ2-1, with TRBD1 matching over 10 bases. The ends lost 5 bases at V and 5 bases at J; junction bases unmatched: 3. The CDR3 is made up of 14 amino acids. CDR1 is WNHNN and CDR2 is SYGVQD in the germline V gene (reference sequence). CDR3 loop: CASSWTGGNNEQFF. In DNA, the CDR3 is TGCGCCAGCAGTTGGACAGGGGGTAACAATGAGCAGTTCTTC.

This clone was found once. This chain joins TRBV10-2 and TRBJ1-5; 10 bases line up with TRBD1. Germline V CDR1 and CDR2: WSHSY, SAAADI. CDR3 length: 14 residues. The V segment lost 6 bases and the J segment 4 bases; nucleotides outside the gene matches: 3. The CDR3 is CASSLDRGNQPQHF. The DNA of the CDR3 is TGCGCCAGCAGCCTGGACAGGGGGAATCAGCCCCAGCATTTT.

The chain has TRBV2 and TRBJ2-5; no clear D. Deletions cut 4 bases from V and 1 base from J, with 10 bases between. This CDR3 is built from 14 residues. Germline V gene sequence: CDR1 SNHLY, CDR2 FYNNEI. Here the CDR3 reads CASSALGRQETQYF. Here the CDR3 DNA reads TGTGCCAGCAGTGCCCTTGGGCGCCAAGAGACCCAGTACTTC. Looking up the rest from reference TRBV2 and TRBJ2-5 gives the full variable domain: EPEVTQTPSHQVTQMGQEVILRCVPISNHLYFYWYRQILGQKVEFLVSFYNNEISEKSEIFDDQFSVERPDGSNFTLKIRSTKLEDSAMYFCASSALGRQETQYFGPGTRLLVL.

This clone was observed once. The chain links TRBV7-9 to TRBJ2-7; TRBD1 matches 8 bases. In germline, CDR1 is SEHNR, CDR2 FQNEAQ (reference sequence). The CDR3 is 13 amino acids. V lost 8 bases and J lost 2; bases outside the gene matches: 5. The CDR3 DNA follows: TGTGCCAGCTCGGGGGACAGGACCTACGAGCAGTACTTC. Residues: CASSGDRTYEQYF.

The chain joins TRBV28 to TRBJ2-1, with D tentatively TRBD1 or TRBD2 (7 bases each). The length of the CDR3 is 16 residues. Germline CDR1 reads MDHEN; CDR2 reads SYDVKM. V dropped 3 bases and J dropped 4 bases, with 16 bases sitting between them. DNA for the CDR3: TGTGCCAGCAGTTTTACCCAGGGGGGGGAATACAATGAGCAGTTCTTC. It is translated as CASSFTQGGEYNEQFF. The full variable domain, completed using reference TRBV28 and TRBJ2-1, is DVKVTQSSRYLVKRTGEKVFLECVQDMDHENMFWYRQDPGLGLRLIYFSYDVKMKEKGDIPEGYSVSREKKERFSLILESASTNQTSMYLCASSFTQGGEYNEQFFGPGTRLTVL.

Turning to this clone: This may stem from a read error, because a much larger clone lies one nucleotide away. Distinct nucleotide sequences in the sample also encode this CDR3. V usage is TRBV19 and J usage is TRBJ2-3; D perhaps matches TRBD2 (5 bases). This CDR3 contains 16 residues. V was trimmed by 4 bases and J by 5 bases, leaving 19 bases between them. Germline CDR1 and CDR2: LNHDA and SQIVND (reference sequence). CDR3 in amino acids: CASSTLSGSAIDTQYF. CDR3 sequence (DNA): TGTGCCAGTAGTACCCTCAGTGGGAGTGCTATAGATACGCAGTATTTT.

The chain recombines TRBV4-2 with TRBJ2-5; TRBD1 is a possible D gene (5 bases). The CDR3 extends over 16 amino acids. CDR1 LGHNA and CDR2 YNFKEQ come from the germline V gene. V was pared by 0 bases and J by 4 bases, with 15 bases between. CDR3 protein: CASSQDPSQGRETQYF. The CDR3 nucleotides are TGTGCCAGCAGCCAAGATCCAAGTCAGGGAAGAGAGACCCAGTACTTC.

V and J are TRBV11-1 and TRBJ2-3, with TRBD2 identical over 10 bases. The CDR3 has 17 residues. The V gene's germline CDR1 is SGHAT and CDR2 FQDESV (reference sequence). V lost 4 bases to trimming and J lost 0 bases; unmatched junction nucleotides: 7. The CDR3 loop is CASSSPLAGGSTDTQYF. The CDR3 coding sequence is TGTGCCAGCAGCTCCCCATTAGCGGGAGGAAGCACAGATACGCAGTATTTT.

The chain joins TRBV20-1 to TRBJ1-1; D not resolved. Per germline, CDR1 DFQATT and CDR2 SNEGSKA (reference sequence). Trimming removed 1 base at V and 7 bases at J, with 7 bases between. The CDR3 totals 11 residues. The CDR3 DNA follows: TGCAGTGCTAGAGCGGAGGGTGAAGCTTTCTTT. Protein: CSARAEGEAFF.

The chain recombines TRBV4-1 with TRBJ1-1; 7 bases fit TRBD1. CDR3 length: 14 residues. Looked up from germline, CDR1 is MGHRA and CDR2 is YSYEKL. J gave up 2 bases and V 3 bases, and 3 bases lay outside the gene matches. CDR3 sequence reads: CASSHGTENTEAFF. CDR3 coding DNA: TGCGCCAGCAGCCACGGGACAGAAAACACTGAAGCTTTCTTT.

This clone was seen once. CDR3 protein: CATSRDRGQGQQFF. The CDR3 DNA reads as TGTGCCACCAGCAGAGATCGAGGACAGGGGCAGCAGTTCTTC. The chain joins TRBV15 to TRBJ2-1, with 9 bases that match TRBD1. CDR1 LNHNV and CDR2 YYDKDF come from the germline V gene (reference sequence). The CDR3 is made up of 14 amino acids. The J segment lost 11 bases and the V segment lost 0 bases, leaving 5 bases of the junction unmatched.

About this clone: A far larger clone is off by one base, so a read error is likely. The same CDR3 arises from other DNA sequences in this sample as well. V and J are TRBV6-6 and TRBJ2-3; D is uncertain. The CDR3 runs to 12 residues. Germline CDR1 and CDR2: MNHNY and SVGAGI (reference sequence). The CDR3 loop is CASSYGPDTQYF. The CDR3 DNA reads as TGTGCTAGCAGTTACGGGCCAGATACGCAGTATTTT.

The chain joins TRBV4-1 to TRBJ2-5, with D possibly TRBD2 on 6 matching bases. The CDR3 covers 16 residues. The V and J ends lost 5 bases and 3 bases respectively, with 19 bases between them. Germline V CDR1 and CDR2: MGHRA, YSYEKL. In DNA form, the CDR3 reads TGCGCCAGCAGCTTCGGCCGTGGGGGGTCGGAAGAGACCCAGTACTTC. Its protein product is CASSFGRGGSEETQYF.

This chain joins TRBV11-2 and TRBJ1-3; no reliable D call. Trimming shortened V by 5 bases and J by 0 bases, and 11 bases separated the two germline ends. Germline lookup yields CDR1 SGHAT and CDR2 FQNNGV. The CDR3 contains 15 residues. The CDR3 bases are TGTGCCAGCAGCCCATCCGGGAACTCTGGAAACACCATATATTTT. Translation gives CASSPSGNSGNTIYF.

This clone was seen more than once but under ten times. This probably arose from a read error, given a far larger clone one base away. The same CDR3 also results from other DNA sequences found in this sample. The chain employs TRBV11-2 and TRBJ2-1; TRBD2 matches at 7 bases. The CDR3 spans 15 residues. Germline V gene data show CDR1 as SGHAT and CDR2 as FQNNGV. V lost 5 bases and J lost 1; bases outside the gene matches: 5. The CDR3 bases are TGTGCCAGCAGCCCCCAGCGGGATTCCTACAATGAGCAGTTCTTC. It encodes CASSPQRDSYNEQFF.